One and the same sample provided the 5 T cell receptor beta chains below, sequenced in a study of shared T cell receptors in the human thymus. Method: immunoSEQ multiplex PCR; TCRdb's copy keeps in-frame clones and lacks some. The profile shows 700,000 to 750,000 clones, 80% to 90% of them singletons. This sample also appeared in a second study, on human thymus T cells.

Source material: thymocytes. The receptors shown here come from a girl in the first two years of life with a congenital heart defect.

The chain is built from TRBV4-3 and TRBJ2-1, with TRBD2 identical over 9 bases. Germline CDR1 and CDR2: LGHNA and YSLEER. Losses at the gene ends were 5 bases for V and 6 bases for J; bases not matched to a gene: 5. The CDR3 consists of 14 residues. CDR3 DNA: TGCGCCAGCAGCGCGGGACTAGCTTTCAATGAGCAGTTCTTC. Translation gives CASSAGLAFNEQFF.

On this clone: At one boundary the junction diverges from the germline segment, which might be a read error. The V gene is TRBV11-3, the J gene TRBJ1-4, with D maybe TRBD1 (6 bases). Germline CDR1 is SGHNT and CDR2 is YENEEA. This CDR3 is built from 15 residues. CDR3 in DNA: TGTGCCAGCAGCCCAAGTGGGGGGGCTAACGAAAAACTGTTTTTT. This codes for CASSPSGGANEKLFF. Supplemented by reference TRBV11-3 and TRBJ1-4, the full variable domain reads EAGVVQSPRYKIIEKKQPVAFWCNPISGHNTLYWYLQNLGQGPELLIRYENEEAVDDSQLPKDRFSAERLKGVDSTLKIQPAELGDSAVYLCASSPSGGANEKLFFGSGTQLSVL.

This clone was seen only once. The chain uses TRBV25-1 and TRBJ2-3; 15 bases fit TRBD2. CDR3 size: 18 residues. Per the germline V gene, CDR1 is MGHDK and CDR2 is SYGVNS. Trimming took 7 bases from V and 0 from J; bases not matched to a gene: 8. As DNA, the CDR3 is TGTGCCAGCAAATGGGGGACTAGCGGGGGGCCGAGCACAGATACGCAGTATTTT. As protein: CASKWGTSGGPSTDTQYF.

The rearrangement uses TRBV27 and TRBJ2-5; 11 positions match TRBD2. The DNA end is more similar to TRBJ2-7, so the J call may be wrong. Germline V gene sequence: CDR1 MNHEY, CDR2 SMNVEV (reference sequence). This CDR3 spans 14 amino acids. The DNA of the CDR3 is TGTGCCAGCAGACTAGCGGGGGCCTTGTACGAGCAGTACTTC. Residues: CASRLAGALYEQYF.

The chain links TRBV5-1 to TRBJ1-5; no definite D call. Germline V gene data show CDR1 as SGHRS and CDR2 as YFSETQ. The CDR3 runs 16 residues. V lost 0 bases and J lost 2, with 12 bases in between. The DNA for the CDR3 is TGCGCCAGCAGCTTGGGGGCCCCGACGGGCAATCAGCCCCAGCATTTT. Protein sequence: CASSLGAPTGNQPQHF.